This T cell receptor (beta chain) emerged from a study of T cell repertoires in cytomegalovirus infection. Note on this clonotype: Its matching antigen is unknown.

The V end was cut by 8 bases, the J end by 0 bases, with 10 bases between. CDR1 MNHEY and CDR2 SVGEGT come from the germline V gene. The CDR3 sequence is 13 residues long. One entry per CDR3 protein results from TCRdb running MiXCR on the reads. The sample has hundreds of thousands of distinct CDR3 sequences; under 45% are singletons. The sequence came from a human donor in good health (CMV status not recorded). Some clones in this sample may be carry-over from other donors' samples. The sample was cultured PBMCs, taken from culture after CMV antigen stimulation. This sequence joins TRBV6-2 or TRBV6-3 and TRBJ1-1, with a weak D call TRBD1 (6 bases). The CDR3 region is CASLGQLNTEAFF. DNA of the CDR3: TGTGCCAGCTTAGGACAGTTGAACACTGAAGCTTTCTTT.